These 30 T cell receptor beta chains share one sample of origin, sequenced in a study of blood T cell repertoires in COVID-19. Some clones are missing from TCRdb's copy, which holds only in-frame ones; the method was immunoSEQ multiplex PCR. The table includes roughly 20,000 clones, approximately 93% detected once. The sample taken for sequencing was peripheral blood. The origin of the receptors is a human donor in a cohort sampled during active COVID-19.

The chain employs TRBV6-5 and TRBJ2-2; perhaps TRBD2 as D (5 bases). This CDR3 region has 14 residues. Germline V gene sequence: CDR1 MNHEY, CDR2 SVGAGI. Trimming left V 5 bases short and J 9 bases short, with 16 bases between. The CDR3 loop is CASSQPTIVWELFF. CDR3 DNA sequence: TGTGCCAGCAGTCAGCCGACTATCGTGTGGGAGCTGTTTTTT.

The sample holds one count of this clone. V and J are TRBV11-3 and TRBJ2-2; possible D gene TRBD1, 5 bases. This CDR3 region has 15 residues. V was pared by 2 bases and J by 5 bases, with 12 bases between. CDR1 and CDR2 from the germline V gene are SGHNT and YENEEA. The DNA of the CDR3 is TGTGCCAGCAGCTTATTAGGGGTATCGACCGGGGAGCTGTTTTTT. Translating it yields CASSLLGVSTGELFF.

This chain uses TRBV12-5 with TRBJ1-5, with 9 bases identical to TRBD1. V shed 6 bases and J 4 bases; nucleotides not matched to a gene: 7. The length of the CDR3 is 15 residues. From germline, CDR1 is LGHNT and CDR2 FRNRAP. The chain's CDR3 is CASGLPGQGNQPQHF. The CDR3 DNA follows: TGTGCTAGTGGCCTCCCGGGACAGGGAAATCAGCCCCAGCATTTT.

This clone appeared once. The V gene is TRBV12-5, the J gene TRBJ1-1; weak D call: TRBD1 (6 bases). The germline gives CDR1 LGHNT, CDR2 FRNRAP. The length of the CDR3 is 14 residues. V lost 5 bases and J lost 3, with 13 bases in between. This CDR3 is CASGPRTADTEAFF. In DNA, the CDR3 is TGTGCTAGTGGTCCCCGGACAGCCGACACTGAAGCTTTCTTT.

This rearrangement joins TRBV29-1 to TRBJ2-1; D remains ambiguous. The germline gives CDR1 SQVTM, CDR2 ANQGSEA. CDR3 length: 15 amino acids. Trimming shortened V by 0 bases and J by 5 bases, and 14 bases separated the two germline ends. The CDR3 spells CSVEDVTVQNNEQFF. The CDR3 DNA is TGCAGCGTTGAAGATGTAACAGTCCAAAACAATGAGCAGTTCTTC.

The chain carries TRBV3-1 (or the pseudogene TRBV3-2) and TRBJ2-6; 10 bases agree with TRBD2. With V trimmed by 2 bases and J by 0 bases, 1 base remained unmatched. Germline lookup yields CDR1 LGHDT and CDR2 YNNKEL (reference sequence). CDR3 size: 17 residues. CDR3 region: CASSQLAGVSGANVLTF. The DNA of the CDR3 is TGTGCCAGCAGCCAACTAGCGGGGGTCTCTGGGGCCAACGTCCTGACTTTC.

The rearrangement joins TRBV6-5 to TRBJ1-5; D may be TRBD1 (6 bases). CDR3 length: 14 residues. The V and J ends lost 4 bases and 3 bases respectively, with 10 bases between them. Germline CDR1 reads MNHEY; CDR2 reads SVGAGI. CDR3 DNA sequence: TGTGCCAGCAGTTTGACAGGTTTCAATCAGCCCCAGCATTTT. Translated, it gives CASSLTGFNQPQHF.

J is TRBJ2-1 and V is TRBV7-2; tentative D call: TRBD1 (6 bases). CDR1 SGHTA and CDR2 FQGNSA come from the germline V gene. CDR3 length: 17 residues. The V end was cut by 5 bases, the J end by 6 bases, with 23 bases between. The chain's CDR3 is CASSRRGRDIPGNEQFF. In DNA, the CDR3 is TGTGCCAGCAGCCGCAGGGGTAGGGACATCCCTGGCAATGAGCAGTTCTTC.

The count of this clone is one. V and J are TRBV19 and TRBJ2-1, with 10 bases lining up with TRBD2. Trimming cost V 4 bases and J 7 bases; bases outside gene matches: 4. CDR3 length: 14 residues. Germline V gene data show CDR1 as LNHDA and CDR2 as SQIVND (reference sequence). CDR3 residues: CASSKLAGVNEQFF. The CDR3 DNA reads TGTGCCAGTAGTAAGCTAGCGGGGGTGAATGAGCAGTTCTTC.

V usage is TRBV15 and J usage is TRBJ2-3; D ambiguous. The CDR3 covers 13 residues. The germline CDR1 and CDR2 sequences are LNHNV and YYDKDF (reference sequence). Trimming took 10 bases from V and 5 from J, leaving 16 bases between them. The CDR3 coding sequence is TGTGCCATTCGTAGAGATCGAAGAGATACGCAGTATTTT. It codes for CAIRRDRRDTQYF.

The chain recombines TRBV6-6 with TRBJ1-4; D call uncertain. This CDR3 has 15 residues. The V end lost 5 bases, the J end lost 0 bases, and 10 bases lay between the germline ends. Germline lookup yields CDR1 MNHNY and CDR2 SVGAGI (reference sequence). CDR3 region: CASSLEGATNEKLFF. The CDR3 DNA is TGTGCCAGCAGTCTGGAGGGTGCAACTAATGAAAAACTGTTTTTT.

V and J are TRBV6-5 and TRBJ2-7; 11 bases are shared with TRBD1. Trimming at V came to 0 bases and at J to 2 bases, leaving 0 bases not matched to a gene. Germline values: CDR1 MNHEY, CDR2 SVGAGI. The length of the CDR3 is 15 residues. CDR3 region: CASSYSGQGAYEQYF. The CDR3 coding sequence is TGTGCCAGCAGTTACTCGGGACAGGGGGCCTACGAGCAGTACTTC.

The V call is TRBV4-2, the J call TRBJ1-4; D is ambiguous. The germline gives CDR1 LGHNA, CDR2 YNFKEQ. The V and J ends lost 0 bases and 0 bases respectively, with 11 bases between them. The CDR3 totals 17 residues. The CDR3 spells CASSQDMVGSTNEKLFF. CDR3 DNA sequence: TGTGCCAGCAGCCAAGATATGGTTGGCTCAACTAATGAAAAACTGTTTTTT.

The chain carries TRBV4-3 and TRBJ1-5; D is uncertain. This CDR3 contains 14 residues. Germline V gene data show CDR1 as LGHNA and CDR2 as YSLEER. With 0 bases removed from V and 6 bases from J, the gap between germline ends came to 9 bases. The DNA for the CDR3 is TGCGCCAGCAGCCAAGATGGTCTAGTTCAGCCCCAGCATTTT. Residues: CASSQDGLVQPQHF.

The V and J genes are TRBV11-2 and TRBJ1-6; 7 bases line up with TRBD1. CDR3 size: 16 residues. CDR1 and CDR2 from the germline V gene are SGHAT and FQNNGV. V shed 1 base and J 7 bases; nucleotides not matched to a gene: 7. The CDR3 bases are TGTGCCAGCAGCTTAGTCGGCAGGGGGTTGAATTCACCCCTCCACTTT. Its translation is CASSLVGRGLNSPLHF.

The chain recombines TRBV15 with TRBJ2-3; D is ambiguous. Trimming removed 0 bases at V and 4 bases at J, with 11 bases between. This CDR3 has 15 residues. From germline, CDR1 is LNHNV and CDR2 YYDKDF (reference sequence). The CDR3 nucleotides are TGTGCCACCAGCAGAGATTATTCAGGTGCAGATACGCAGTATTTT. Its translation is CATSRDYSGADTQYF.

J is TRBJ2-4 and V is TRBV6-2 or TRBV6-3; 9 positions agree with TRBD1. This CDR3 spans 16 amino acids. The V gene end was trimmed by 4 bases and the J gene end by 6 bases; junction bases not matched to a gene: 10. CDR1 and CDR2 (germline): MNHEY, SVGEGT. In DNA form, the CDR3 reads TGTGCCAGCAGTTCGAAACAGGGGGCCGTAGGAAACATTCAGTACTTC. It encodes CASSSKQGAVGNIQYF.

V is TRBV5-1 and J is TRBJ2-1; no firm D call. Germline V gene sequence: CDR1 SGHRS, CDR2 YFSETQ. CDR3 length equals 12 residues. V was shortened by 0 bases and J by 6 bases, with 4 bases between the two germline ends. Here the CDR3 DNA reads TGCGCCAGCAGCTTGGAGCTCAATGAGCAGTTCTTC. It encodes CASSLELNEQFF.

This clone was picked up one time. The J gene is TRBJ2-1, the V gene TRBV9; TRBD2 agrees at 12 bases. Germline CDR1 and CDR2: SGDLS and YYNGEE. The CDR3 covers 18 residues. Germline trimming cut 0 bases from V and 8 bases from J; bases unmatched to any gene: 12. This CDR3 reads CASSVVPKTSGRGDEQFF. The CDR3 bases are TGTGCCAGCAGCGTAGTCCCCAAGACTAGCGGGAGAGGGGATGAGCAGTTCTTC.

The rearrangement uses TRBV9 and TRBJ2-1; D is perhaps TRBD2 (6 bases). Per germline, CDR1 SGDLS and CDR2 YYNGEE. The CDR3 length is 15 residues. V was pared by 3 bases and J by 9 bases, with 19 bases between. CDR3 nucleotides: TGTGCCAGCAGCGCTTCCGGGACTCCCCCCGGTGAGCAGTTCTTC. It codes for CASSASGTPPGEQFF.

A remark on this clone: Other nucleotide sequences in the sample specify the same CDR3. CDR3 sequence (DNA): TGTGCCAGCAGTGACTCAGGGGGCTACAATGAGCAGTTCTTC. Its protein is CASSDSGGYNEQFF. The chain uses TRBV6-4 and TRBJ2-1; D perhaps matches TRBD1 (6 bases). The V gene lost 0 bases and the J gene lost 3 bases, with 6 bases spanning the gap. Germline lookup yields CDR1 MRHNA and CDR2 SNTAGT. The CDR3 contains 14 residues.

Regarding this clone: The sample carries other DNA sequences with the same CDR3. V usage is TRBV11-2 and J usage is TRBJ1-1; TRBD1 might be the D (6 bases). The CDR3 contains 15 residues. CDR1 and CDR2 (germline): SGHAT, FQNNGV. V lost 1 base to trimming and J lost 8 bases, with 17 bases between them. The CDR3 bases are TGTGCCAGCAGCTTAGCCCCCGCAGGGGAAGGGGAAGCTTTCTTT. Its translation: CASSLAPAGEGEAFF.

The chain recombines TRBV29-1 with TRBJ1-1; 7 positions agree with TRBD1. The germline gives CDR1 SQVTM, CDR2 ANQGSEA. The CDR3 consists of 11 residues. J lost 5 bases, V lost 5 bases, and 2 bases had no gene match. CDR3 DNA: TGCAGCGTTCCCAGGGGGACTGAAGCTTTCTTT. Its translation: CSVPRGTEAFF. The full variable domain, rest sourced from reference TRBV29-1 and TRBJ1-1, is SAVISQKPSRDICQRGTSLTIQCQVDSQVTMMFWYRQQPGQSLTLIATANQGSEATYESGFVIDKFPISRPNLTFSTLTVSNMSPEDSSIYLCSVPRGTEAFFGQGTRLTVV.

The CDR3 reads CASSFLEAGGASTDTQYF. The DNA for the CDR3 is TGTGCCAGCAGCTTCCTTGAAGCGGGGGGCGCTAGCACAGATACGCAGTATTTT. The rearrangement links TRBV7-8 to TRBJ2-3; 9 nucleotides agree with TRBD2. The germline V gene encodes CDR1 SGHVS and CDR2 FQNEAQ. This CDR3 is built from 18 residues. J lost 0 bases, V lost 3 bases, and 10 bases had no gene match. Combining the CDR3 with reference TRBV7-8 and TRBJ2-3 gives the whole variable domain GAGVSQSPRYKVAKRGQDVALRCDPISGHVSLFWYQQALGQGPEFLTYFQNEAQLDKSGLPSDRFFAERPEGSVSTLKIQRTQQEDSAVYLCASSFLEAGGASTDTQYFGPGTRLTVL.

The rearrangement links TRBV3-1 (or the pseudogene TRBV3-2) to TRBJ1-3, with 9 bases fitting TRBD1. V trimming: 3 bases; J trimming: 2 bases; junction bases outside the gene matches: 5. CDR3 length: 16 residues. Germline lookup yields CDR1 LGHDT and CDR2 YNNKEL (reference sequence). The CDR3 is CASSQMTGGPGNTIYF. The DNA for the CDR3 is TGTGCCAGCAGCCAGATGACAGGGGGTCCTGGAAACACCATATATTTT.

The chain links TRBV7-9 to TRBJ1-1, with a tentative D call TRBD1 (5 bases). V was cut by 5 bases and J by 1 base, with 11 bases left in between. From germline, CDR1 is SEHNR and CDR2 FQNEAQ (reference sequence). The CDR3 contains 14 residues. For the CDR3, the DNA is TGTGCCAGCAGCCCCCTCGGGGGGAACACTGAAGCTTTCTTT. It translates to CASSPLGGNTEAFF.

The chain employs TRBV7-8 and TRBJ2-3; 8 bases align to TRBD2. Germline CDR1 SGHVS, CDR2 FQNEAQ. With 1 base clipped from V and 5 bases from J, the junction kept 5 bases outside the gene matches. This CDR3 region has 15 residues. CDR3 in amino acids: CASSLGAGGGDTQYF. The CDR3 DNA follows: TGTGCCAGCAGCTTAGGTGCGGGAGGTGGAGATACGCAGTATTTT.

This clone was seen only once. The rearrangement uses TRBV3-1 (or the pseudogene TRBV3-2) and TRBJ2-4, with D perhaps TRBD2 (6 bases). The germline V gene encodes CDR1 LGHDT and CDR2 YNNKEL (reference sequence). The V gene lost 0 bases and the J gene lost 6 bases, with 12 bases spanning the gap. The CDR3 spans 15 residues. The CDR3 here is CASSQERGSGNIQYF. In nucleotides, the CDR3 is TGTGCCAGCAGCCAAGAACGAGGTAGCGGAAACATTCAGTACTTC.

The genes are TRBV27 and TRBJ2-1, with TRBD2 identical over 9 bases. This CDR3 comprises 14 residues. The germline gives CDR1 MNHEY, CDR2 SMNVEV (reference sequence). Losses at the gene ends were 5 bases for V and 7 bases for J; bases not matched to a gene: 6. The CDR3 loop reads CASSVPGLANEQFF. The CDR3 coding sequence is TGTGCCAGCAGTGTACCGGGACTAGCTAATGAGCAGTTCTTC.

The V and J genes are TRBV9 and TRBJ1-2, with 10 bases fitting TRBD1. The CDR3 is 14 residues long. With 3 bases clipped from V and 7 bases from J, the junction kept 6 bases outside the gene matches. The germline gives CDR1 SGDLS, CDR2 YYNGEE. The CDR3 DNA reads TGTGCCAGCAGCGATCCCGGACAGGGGGTTGGCTACACCTTC. Translating it yields CASSDPGQGVGYTF.